This is a list of T cell receptor beta chains from one sample in a study of blood T cell repertoires in COVID-19. Profiling relied on immunoSEQ multiplex PCR, and the TCRdb table lists in-frame clones only, not all of them. The top ten hold less than 7% of the sample, which has some 130,000 clones, almost 85% seen once. Sequencing input: PBMCs or T cells enriched from blood (not recorded which). These receptors came from a middle-aged man with acute COVID-19. The CDR3 runs from the conserved cysteine through the conserved F or W. D genes are given only for firm matches. Size is omitted from some rows. Given values are once, few, many or a class for expanded clones.

TRBD1	-	TRBV11-2	TRBJ2-2	CASSYRDRGTGELFF	TGTGCCAGCAGCTACCGGGACAGGGGAACCGGGGAGCTGTTTTTT
TRBD1	-	TRBV5-1	TRBJ1-1	CASSLDGQGNEAFF	TGCGCCAGCAGCTTGGACGGACAGGGAAATGAAGCTTTCTTT
TRBD1	-	TRBV4-3	TRBJ2-7	CASSLAGQADYEQYF	TGCGCCAGCAGCCTTGCCGGACAGGCGGATTACGAGCAGTACTTC
TRBD2	-	TRBV28	TRBJ2-1	CASMRLAPYNEQFF	TGTGCCAGCATGAGACTAGCTCCTTACAATGAGCAGTTCTTC
TRBD1	-	TRBV4-3	TRBJ1-5	CASSQVRGTGGIQPQHF	TGCGCCAGCAGCCAAGTGCGGGGAACAGGGGGCATTCAGCCCCAGCATTTT
TRBD1	-	TRBV28	TRBJ1-2	CASSLVGQGLGGYTF	TGTGCCAGCAGTTTAGTGGGACAGGGGTTGGGTGGCTACACCTTC
-	-	TRBV15	TRBJ1-5	CATNRGSNQPQHF	TGTGCCACCAACCGCGGGAGCAATCAGCCCCAGCATTTT
-	-	TRBV19	TRBJ1-1	CASSVAMNTEAFF	TGTGCCAGTAGTGTAGCCATGAACACTGAAGCTTTCTTT
-	-	TRBV2	TRBJ1-5	CASSQSNQPQHF	TGTGCCAGCAGCCAGAGCAATCAGCCCCAGCATTTT
TRBD2	-	TRBV5-4	TRBJ2-3	CASSRTSGGGTDTQYF	TGTGCCAGCAGTCGAACTAGCGGGGGGGGCACAGATACGCAGTATTTT
TRBD2	once	TRBV27	TRBJ2-7	CASSLVGPGGYEQYF	TGTGCCAGCAGTTTAGTTGGCCCGGGAGGCTACGAGCAGTACTTC
-	-	TRBV5-6	TRBJ2-1	CASSRYSNEQFF	TGTGCCAGCAGCCGATACTCAAATGAGCAGTTCTTC
TRBD2	few	TRBV4-3	TRBJ2-3	CASSQLTGTSGRYIHETDTQYF	TGCGCCAGCAGCCAACTGACTGGGACTAGCGGGAGGTACATCCATGAGACAGATACGCAGTATTTT
-	-	TRBV28	TRBJ1-1	CASSFGGSPTEAFF	TGTGCCAGCAGTTTTGGGGGCAGCCCTACTGAAGCTTTCTTT
TRBD1	few	TRBV29-1	TRBJ2-7	CSVTDRGYEQYF	TGCAGCGTTACGGACAGGGGCTACGAGCAGTACTTC
-	-	TRBV27	TRBJ1-1	CASSSGGGMGTEAFF	TGTGCCAGCAGTTCTGGTGGGGGGATGGGCACTGAAGCTTTCTTT
TRBD1	-	TRBV7-2	TRBJ2-1	CASSWPGTGRIREQFF	TGTGCCAGCAGTTGGCCCGGGACAGGGCGGATTAGGGAGCAGTTCTTC
TRBD1	few	TRBV7-8	TRBJ1-5	CASSFFQGALSNQPQHF	TGTGCCAGCAGCTTTTTCCAGGGGGCATTAAGCAATCAGCCCCAGCATTTT
TRBD1	-	TRBV28	TRBJ2-3	CASSLDDRARTDTQYF	TGTGCCAGCAGTTTAGACGACAGGGCCCGCACAGATACGCAGTATTTT
-	-	TRBV11-2	TRBJ2-2	CASSLDGRRESSTGELFF	TGTGCCAGCAGCTTAGATGGTCGACGGGAGTCTAGCACCGGGGAGCTGTTTTTT
TRBD2	-	TRBV7-6	TRBJ2-3	CASSTGGTGADTQYF	TGTGCCAGCAGCACGGGAGGGACCGGGGCAGATACGCAGTATTTT
TRBD2	-	TRBV7-9	TRBJ2-5	CASSSPEGLAETQYF	TGTGCCAGCAGCTCCCCAGAGGGACTAGCGGAGACCCAGTACTTC
TRBD2	-	TRBV7-8	TRBJ2-7	CASSKTSGTKYEQYF	TGTGCCAGCAGTAAGACTAGCGGGACAAAATACGAGCAGTACTTC
TRBD1	-	TRBV6-4	TRBJ1-1	CASSSSGTGNTEAFF	TGTGCCAGCAGCTCCTCCGGGACAGGTAACACTGAAGCTTTCTTT
-	once	TRBV6-1	TRBJ1-2	CASSEPQGHHGYTF	TGTGCCAGCAGTGAACCTCAGGGGCACCATGGCTACACCTTC
TRBD1	few	TRBV6-2/TRBV6-3	TRBJ1-5	CASSQQGMGQPQHF	TGTGCCAGCAGCCAACAGGGGATGGGTCAGCCCCAGCATTTT
-	-	TRBV11-3	TRBJ2-2	CASSLALVAAGTGELFF	TGTGCCAGCAGCTTAGCTCTGGTAGCGGCGGGCACCGGGGAGCTGTTTTTT
-	-	TRBV6-5	TRBJ2-3	CASSYERSPDTQYF	TGTGCCAGCAGTTACGAGCGGAGCCCGGATACGCAGTATTTT
TRBD1	-	TRBV19	TRBJ1-5	CASSEQGTSNQPQHF	TGTGCCAGTAGTGAACAGGGGACGAGCAATCAGCCCCAGCATTTT
-	few	TRBV28	TRBJ2-7	CASSLSRVYEQYF	TGTGCCAGCAGTTTAAGCAGGGTCTACGAGCAGTACTTC
-	few	TRBV18	TRBJ1-1	CASSGEGVNTEAFF	TGTGCCAGCTCTGGGGAGGGCGTGAACACTGAAGCTTTCTTT
TRBD1	-	TRBV10-3	TRBJ1-2	CAISPGDRESGYTF	TGTGCCATCAGTCCGGGAGACAGGGAGAGTGGCTACACCTTC
-	-	TRBV5-1	TRBJ2-2	CASRPEGGELFF	TGCGCCAGCAGGCCGGAGGGCGGGGAGCTGTTTTTT
TRBD1	-	TRBV9	TRBJ1-3	CASSSTRGDRLGNTIYF	TGTGCCAGCAGCTCAACCAGGGGGGATCGGTTGGGAAACACCATATATTTT
-	-	TRBV29-1	TRBJ1-1	CSTLGGEDEAFF	TGCAGCACCCTGGGGGGGGAGGATGAAGCTTTCTTT
TRBD2	-	TRBV10-1	TRBJ2-3	CASSESAGVRADTQYF	TGCGCCAGCAGTGAGTCGGCGGGGGTACGGGCAGATACGCAGTATTTT
-	-	TRBV12-3/TRBV12-4	TRBJ1-3	CASRRARNTIYF	TGTGCCAGCCGCAGGGCTCGAAACACCATATATTTT
TRBD1	-	TRBV14	TRBJ2-7	CASSQDFRTGPNEQYF	TGTGCCAGCAGCCAAGATTTCCGGACAGGCCCTAACGAGCAGTACTTC
TRBD1	-	TRBV11-3	TRBJ2-2	CASSLDPGQGRTGELFF	TGTGCCAGCAGCTTAGATCCCGGACAGGGAAGGACCGGGGAGCTGTTTTTT
TRBD2	-	TRBV9	TRBJ2-2	CASSPRGGDTGELFF	TGTGCCAGCAGCCCCCGGGGGGGGGACACCGGGGAGCTGTTTTTT
-	-	TRBV28	TRBJ1-5	CASSSGLQPQHF	TGTGCCAGCAGTTCAGGGTTACAGCCCCAGCATTTT
-	once	TRBV19	TRBJ1-1	CASSTTENTEAFF	TGTGCCAGTAGTACGACTGAGAACACTGAAGCTTTCTTT
TRBD2	-	TRBV9	TRBJ2-7	CASSVGGSSYEQYF	TGTGCCAGCAGCGTAGGCGGGAGTAGCTACGAGCAGTACTTC
-	-	TRBV4-1	TRBJ1-4	CASSQVQNNEKLFF	TGCGCCAGCAGCCAAGTACAGAATAATGAAAAACTGTTTTTT
-	-	TRBV2	TRBJ2-7	CASSEGTSHEQYF	TGTGCCAGCAGTGAAGGGACATCCCACGAGCAGTACTTC
TRBD1	-	TRBV5-6	TRBJ2-3	CASSLDRARARTDTQYF	TGTGCCAGCAGCCTCGACAGGGCAAGAGCGAGAACAGATACGCAGTATTTT